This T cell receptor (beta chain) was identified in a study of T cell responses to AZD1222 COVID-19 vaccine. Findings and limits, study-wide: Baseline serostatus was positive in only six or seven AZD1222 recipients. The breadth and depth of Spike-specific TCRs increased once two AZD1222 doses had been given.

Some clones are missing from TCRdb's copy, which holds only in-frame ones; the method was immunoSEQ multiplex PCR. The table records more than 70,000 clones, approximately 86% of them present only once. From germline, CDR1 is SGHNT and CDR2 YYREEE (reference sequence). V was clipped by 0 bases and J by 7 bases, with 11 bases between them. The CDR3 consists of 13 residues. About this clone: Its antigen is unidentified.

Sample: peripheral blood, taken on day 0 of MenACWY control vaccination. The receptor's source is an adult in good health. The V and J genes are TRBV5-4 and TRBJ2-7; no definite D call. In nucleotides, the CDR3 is TGTGCCAGCAGCTTGGGCGAACGGCGAGAGCAGTACTTC. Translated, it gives CASSLGERREQYF.